This T cell receptor (beta chain) is from a study of blood T cell repertoires in COVID-19. Study in general: Samples representing acute and convalescent COVID-19 were sourced from the United States, Italy and Spain.

Sequencing used immunoSEQ multiplex PCR; TCRdb keeps in-frame clones, though not all of them. The repertoire includes about 15,000 clones, 89% of them detected once, and roughly 2.8% sits in the top ten. This CDR3 has 16 amino acids. The sample comprised peripheral blood. This sequence originates from a human donor in a cohort sampled during active COVID-19. The V call is TRBV1, the J call TRBJ1-1. TRBV1 is described as a pseudogene. The CDR3 DNA is TGCACCAGCAGCCAAATTCCCTCGGGATTTGGCACTGAAGCTTTCTTT. Protein sequence: CTSSQIPSGFGTEAFF.